These 6 T cell receptor beta chains share one sample of origin, sequenced in a study of blood T cell repertoires in COVID-19. Profiling relied on immunoSEQ multiplex PCR, and the TCRdb table lists in-frame clones only, not all of them. The repertoire consists of some 160,000 clones, with approximately 83% occurring once and the leading ten covering approximately 11%. Material: peripheral blood. The receptors shown here come from a man between 65 and 79 years old with active or convalescent COVID-19.

The V and J genes are TRBV28 and TRBJ1-1; the D gene is possibly TRBD1 (5 bases). CDR1 is MDHEN and CDR2 is SYDVKM in the germline V gene. The CDR3 loop spans 15 amino acids. V was trimmed by 8 bases and J by 1 base, leaving 17 bases between them. The CDR3 sequence is CASLDISWGNTEAFF. The CDR3, as DNA: TGTGCCAGCCTGGACATTTCCTGGGGGAACACTGAAGCTTTCTTT. The full variable domain, its missing parts supplied by reference TRBV28 and TRBJ1-1, is DVKVTQSSRYLVKRTGEKVFLECVQDMDHENMFWYRQDPGLGLRLIYFSYDVKMKEKGDIPEGYSVSREKKERFSLILESASTNQTSMYLCASLDISWGNTEAFFGQGTRLTVV.

This clone was seen once. This chain connects TRBV24-1 to TRBJ2-3, with TRBD2 matching 15 bases. Per the germline V gene, CDR1 is KGHDR and CDR2 is SFDVKD. V was pared by 0 bases and J by 6 bases, with 3 bases of the junction left unmatched. The CDR3 sequence is 17 residues long. DNA for the CDR3: TGTGCCACCAGTGATTTGCCAGGGACTAGCGGGAGGGATACGCAGTATTTT. Amino acids: CATSDLPGTSGRDTQYF.

The chain couples TRBV29-1 to TRBJ1-1; no firm D call. This CDR3 is 13 amino acids long. CDR1 and CDR2 from the germline V gene are SQVTM and ANQGSEA. V dropped 2 bases and J dropped 0 bases, with 7 bases sitting between them. The CDR3 sequence is CSVETGMNTEAFF. The CDR3 DNA reads TGCAGCGTTGAAACCGGGATGAACACTGAAGCTTTCTTT.

The genes are TRBV5-1 and TRBJ2-1; tentative D call: TRBD2 (6 bases). Germline CDR1 SGHRS, CDR2 YFSETQ. Between the trimmed V and J ends, which lost 4 bases and 10 bases, there was a span of 12 bases. The CDR3 length is 12 residues. This CDR3 reads CASSLTSREQFF. The CDR3 DNA reads as TGCGCCAGCAGCCTTACTAGCCGCGAGCAGTTCTTC.

V usage is TRBV18 and J usage is TRBJ1-2, with no clear D. This CDR3 is 14 amino acids long. Per the germline V gene, CDR1 is KGHSH and CDR2 is LQKENI. V lost 2 bases to trimming and J lost 2 bases, with 9 bases between them. In DNA, the CDR3 is TGTGCCAGCTCACCAAGCGAAATCAACTATGGCTACACCTTC. It codes for CASSPSEINYGYTF.

Here the CDR3 DNA reads TGTGCCAGCAGCCAAATCGGGACAGGGTACAATCAGCCCCAGCATTTT. The encoded protein is CASSQIGTGYNQPQHF. This chain uses TRBV6-2 or TRBV6-3 with TRBJ1-5; 9 nucleotides match TRBD1. Germline V gene data show CDR1 as MNHEY and CDR2 as SVGEGT. The J segment lost 3 bases and the V segment lost 6 bases, leaving 9 bases of the junction unmatched. The CDR3 runs 16 residues.